Each of the 27 T cell receptor beta chains below was sequenced from the same sample in a study of blood T cell repertoires in COVID-19. Sequenced by immunoSEQ multiplex PCR; TCRdb stores in-frame clones only, minus some. The sample contains tens of thousands of clones, around nine tenths of which appear only once. The sequenced material came from peripheral blood. These receptor sequences come from a woman aged 70-85 years with acute or convalescent COVID-19.

The chain couples TRBV7-2 to TRBJ2-7, with 11 nucleotides matching TRBD2. There are 14 residues in the CDR3. Germline loops: CDR1 SGHTA, CDR2 FQGNSA. The V segment lost 2 bases and the J segment 9 bases; nucleotides outside the gene matches: 6. CDR3 loop: CASSLSGTSGLQYF. The CDR3 DNA reads TGTGCCAGCAGCTTATCCGGGACTAGCGGTTTGCAGTACTTC.

The V call is TRBV10-2, the J call TRBJ1-1, with 8 bases that match TRBD1. The CDR3 runs to 16 residues. V was pared by 6 bases and J by 4 bases, with 13 bases of the junction left unmatched. Germline V CDR1 and CDR2: WSHSY, SAAADI. The CDR3 loop reads CASRLGTGALGTEAFF. CDR3 DNA: TGCGCCAGCAGGCTGGGGACAGGCGCTTTGGGCACTGAAGCTTTCTTT.

The J gene is TRBJ2-7, the V gene TRBV2; 16 bases fit TRBD2. Germline loops: CDR1 SNHLY, CDR2 FYNNEI. The V and J ends lost 7 bases and 3 bases, in that order; junction bases with no gene match: 18. This CDR3 has 20 amino acids. The CDR3 DNA reads TGTGCCAGCACCGAAATGGAGGGACCGGGACTAGCGGGAGGGCTCTACGAGCAGTACTTC. Its translation is CASTEMEGPGLAGGLYEQYF.

The chain joins TRBV5-6 to TRBJ2-1; 12 nucleotides agree with TRBD2. The CDR3 extends over 17 amino acids. Germline trimming cut 0 bases from V and 10 bases from J; bases unmatched to any gene: 11. Per the germline V gene, CDR1 is SGHDT and CDR2 is YYEEEE. This CDR3 is CASSLEWLAGGPVEQFF. The CDR3 coding sequence is TGTGCCAGCAGCTTGGAATGGCTAGCGGGGGGGCCCGTGGAGCAGTTCTTC.

The chain couples TRBV7-7 to TRBJ2-3, with 12 bases lining up with TRBD2. This CDR3 is 15 amino acids long. The V gene end was trimmed by 3 bases and the J gene end by 4 bases; junction bases not matched to a gene: 2. From germline, CDR1 is SSHAT and CDR2 FNYEAQ (reference sequence). The chain's CDR3 is CASSLGLAGSDTQYF. The CDR3 nucleotides read TGTGCCAGCAGCTTGGGACTAGCGGGTTCAGATACGCAGTATTTT.

The chain is built from TRBV28 and TRBJ1-3; 8 bases fit TRBD1. This CDR3 region has 15 residues. V dropped 4 bases and J dropped 0; count of bases not matched to a gene: 2. Germline V gene sequence: CDR1 MDHEN, CDR2 SYDVKM. This CDR3 is CASSWDRFSGNTIYF. CDR3 bases: TGTGCCAGCAGTTGGGACAGGTTCTCTGGAAACACCATATATTTT.

The chain combines TRBV27 with TRBJ2-3; 10 bases line up with TRBD2. Trimming took 6 bases from V and 0 from J; bases not matched to a gene: 6. The CDR3 covers 16 residues. Germline V gives CDR1 MNHEY, CDR2 SMNVEV (reference sequence). The CDR3 sequence is CASSTRLAGSTDTQYF. The CDR3 bases are TGTGCCAGCAGCACACGACTAGCGGGCAGCACAGATACGCAGTATTTT.

The chain carries TRBV7-8 and TRBJ2-7; the D gene is possibly TRBD2 (6 bases). The CDR3 is 13 residues long. Trimming stripped 7 bases from V and 3 bases from J, with 13 bases between. Germline V gene data show CDR1 as SGHVS and CDR2 as FQNEAQ. CDR3 sequence: CASNPGDIYEQYF. CDR3 DNA: TGTGCCAGCAACCCGGGGGATATCTACGAGCAGTACTTC.

This chain uses TRBV6-6 with TRBJ1-5, with D possibly being TRBD1 (6 bases). The germline V and J ends were trimmed by 3 bases and 0 bases, with 9 bases remaining between them. Germline lookup yields CDR1 MNHNY and CDR2 SVGAGI (reference sequence). The CDR3 consists of 15 residues. This chain's CDR3 is CASSYGTPSNQPQHF. The CDR3 DNA reads TGTGCCAGCAGTTATGGGACACCTAGCAATCAGCCCCAGCATTTT.

The rearrangement links TRBV12-3 or TRBV12-4 to TRBJ1-2; D unclear. The CDR3 has 12 amino acids. Trimming stripped 2 bases from V and 9 bases from J, with 10 bases between. The CDR3 DNA sequence: TGTGCCAGCAGTTTAAGAACTGTGAGCTACACCTTC. This codes for CASSLRTVSYTF.

The CDR3 sequence is CASSVDGQDEKAFF. The CDR3 coding sequence is TGTGCCAGCAGCGTAGACGGACAGGACGAGAAAGCTTTCTTT. The rearrangement uses TRBV9 and TRBJ1-1, with TRBD1 matching 7 bases. With 0 bases clipped from V and 9 bases from J, the junction kept 8 bases outside the gene matches. This CDR3 is built from 14 residues. Per the germline V gene, CDR1 is SGDLS and CDR2 is YYNGEE. Complete variable domain (other parts from reference TRBV9 and TRBJ1-1): DSGVTQTPKHLITATGQRVTLRCSPRSGDLSVYWYQQSLDQGLQFLIQYYNGEERAKGNILERFSAQQFPDLHSELNLSSLELGDSALYFCASSVDGQDEKAFFGQGTRLTVV.

This chain connects TRBV2 to TRBJ2-2; 8 bases line up with TRBD1. The CDR3 extends over 15 amino acids. The germline gives CDR1 SNHLY, CDR2 FYNNEI. Trimming cost V 6 bases and J 5 bases; bases outside gene matches: 8. CDR3 sequence (DNA): TGTGCCAGCAGGATAAGGACAGGGTTAACCGGGGAGCTGTTTTTT. It is translated as CASRIRTGLTGELFF.

The rearrangement uses TRBV6-5 and TRBJ2-5; 8 nucleotides agree with TRBD1. V shed 7 bases and J 5 bases; nucleotides not matched to a gene: 12. CDR3 length: 15 amino acids. Germline assignment: CDR1 MNHEY and CDR2 SVGAGI. CDR3 region: CASMSSGTGGETQYF. The CDR3 bases are TGTGCCAGCATGTCTTCCGGGACAGGAGGGGAGACCCAGTACTTC.

This sequence joins TRBV3-1 (or the pseudogene TRBV3-2) and TRBJ2-3; 10 bases align to TRBD2. Trimming at V came to 3 bases and at J to 4 bases, leaving 1 base not matched to a gene. Germline V gives CDR1 LGHDT, CDR2 YNNKEL (reference sequence). The CDR3 consists of 14 residues. The CDR3 DNA sequence: TGTGCCAGCAGCCAGGGGACTAGCGCAGATACGCAGTATTTT. As protein: CASSQGTSADTQYF.

This chain connects TRBV28 to TRBJ1-4; 8 bases agree with TRBD1. The germline V gene has CDR1 MDHEN and CDR2 SYDVKM. After removal of 5 bases from V and 11 bases from J, the junction contained 13 bases not matched to a gene. The CDR3 is 15 amino acids. The DNA for the CDR3 is TGTGCCAGCAGTCCCGGACAACAGGGGGTTGAGAAACTGTTTTTT. Its protein product is CASSPGQQGVEKLFF.

This clone was found once. The rearrangement links TRBV21-1 to TRBJ1-2. TRBV21-1 is a listed pseudogene. This CDR3 region has 12 residues. The CDR3 reads CASSKGVYGYTF. The CDR3 DNA is TGTGCCAGCAGCAAAGGCGTCTATGGCTACACCTTC.

The gene calls are TRBV11-2 and TRBJ2-1; D may be TRBD1 (6 bases). This CDR3 comprises 17 residues. V dropped 5 bases and J dropped 2 bases, with 19 bases sitting between them. Germline V CDR1 and CDR2: SGHAT, FQNNGV. CDR3 residues: CASSPNFFRGAYNEQFF. The CDR3 DNA reads TGTGCCAGCAGCCCCAATTTTTTCAGGGGAGCCTACAATGAGCAGTTCTTC.

V gene TRBV28 combines with J gene TRBJ2-1; 10 nucleotides agree with TRBD1. CDR3 length equals 13 residues. Germline V gives CDR1 MDHEN, CDR2 SYDVKM. The V and J ends lost 6 bases and 9 bases, in that order; junction bases with no gene match: 5. CDR3 DNA sequence: TGTGCCAGCAGGGGACAGGGGAGAGGTGAGCAGTTCTTC. Encoded protein: CASRGQGRGEQFF.

The V gene is TRBV24-1, the J gene TRBJ2-1; 9 bases are a match to TRBD2. CDR3 length: 15 residues. Germline CDR1 is KGHDR and CDR2 is SFDVKD. The V gene end was trimmed by 7 bases and the J gene end by 6 bases; junction bases not matched to a gene: 9. CDR3 nucleotides: TGTGCCACCAGCCCGGGACTAGCAGCTGTCAATGAGCAGTTCTTC. Translating it yields CATSPGLAAVNEQFF.

The chain recombines TRBV6-2 or TRBV6-3 with TRBJ1-5, with D possibly being TRBD1 (6 bases). CDR1 and CDR2 (germline): MNHEY, SVGEGT. The germline V and J ends were trimmed by 4 bases and 4 bases, with 23 bases remaining between them. The CDR3 covers 18 residues. The CDR3 loop is CASSLIQGGSYGNQPQHF. CDR3 in DNA: TGTGCCAGCAGTTTAATACAGGGTGGGTCCTACGGGAATCAGCCCCAGCATTTT.

V gene TRBV5-5 combines with J gene TRBJ2-5, with a tentative D call TRBD1 (5 bases). The CDR3 spans 15 residues. V was cut by 1 base and J by 2 bases, with 12 bases left in between. CDR1 SGHKS and CDR2 YYEKEE come from the germline V gene (reference sequence). The CDR3 DNA reads TGTGCCAGCAGCTTGACAGGAGTGAGACAAGAGACCCAGTACTTC. Encoded protein: CASSLTGVRQETQYF.

This rearrangement joins TRBV30 to TRBJ2-7, with 9 nucleotides matching TRBD1. Germline values: CDR1 GTSNPN, CDR2 SVGIG (reference sequence). V lost 2 bases and J lost 3; bases outside the gene matches: 5. The CDR3 is 14 residues long. The CDR3 sequence: CAWSRPGQGYEQYF. Here the CDR3 DNA reads TGTGCCTGGAGTCGACCGGGACAGGGCTACGAGCAGTACTTC.

The V and J genes are TRBV7-3 and TRBJ2-3; 12 bases fit TRBD2. The CDR3 has 15 residues. The V gene end was trimmed by 6 bases and the J gene end by 1 base; junction bases not matched to a gene: 2. Germline V lookup: CDR1 SGHTA, CDR2 FQGTGA. The CDR3 loop reads CASSPSGGGTDTQYF. As DNA, the CDR3 is TGTGCCAGCAGTCCTAGCGGGGGGGGCACAGATACGCAGTATTTT. Using reference TRBV7-3 and TRBJ2-3 for the parts outside the CDR3, the full variable domain is GAGVSQTPSNKVTEKGKYVELRCDPISGHTALYWYRQSLGQGPEFLIYFQGTGAADDSGLPNDRFFAVRPEGSVSTLKIQRTERGDSAVYLCASSPSGGGTDTQYFGPGTRLTVL.

The genes are TRBV9 and TRBJ2-3, with D possibly being TRBD2 (5 bases). Per the germline V gene, CDR1 is SGDLS and CDR2 is YYNGEE. The CDR3 has 14 residues. V was trimmed by 0 bases and J by 1 base, leaving 6 bases between them. CDR3 sequence reads: CASSVERGTDTQYF. CDR3 nucleotide sequence: TGTGCCAGCAGCGTAGAGAGGGGCACAGATACGCAGTATTTT.

Only one count was recorded for this clone. The rearrangement links TRBV29-1 to TRBJ2-5; perhaps TRBD2 as D (6 bases). CDR3 length: 14 amino acids. The V end lost 7 bases, the J end lost 1 base, and 16 bases lay between the germline ends. Germline V gene data show CDR1 as SQVTM and CDR2 as ANQGSEA. This chain's CDR3 is CSGISRDFQETQYF. CDR3 DNA: TGCAGCGGGATAAGCCGGGACTTCCAAGAGACCCAGTACTTC.

The gene calls are TRBV14 and TRBJ1-2; the D is unclear. The CDR3 spans 16 residues. CDR1 and CDR2 from the germline V gene are SGHDN and FVKESK. V lost 0 bases and J 4 bases, leaving 15 bases between the germline ends. The CDR3 DNA is TGTGCCAGCAGCCAAGATGAGGGAATGTGGGGCTATGGCTACACCTTC. As protein: CASSQDEGMWGYGYTF.

This clone showed up just a few times. This chain uses TRBV6-6 with TRBJ2-1; maybe TRBD1 (6 bases). Looked up from germline, CDR1 is MNHNY and CDR2 is SVGAGI (reference sequence). V shed 5 bases and J shed 3 bases, with 17 bases lying between them. The CDR3 has 16 amino acids. CDR3 in DNA: TGTGCCAGCAGTCAAAGCAGGGGAAGGGTCTACAATGAGCAGTTCTTC. Protein: CASSQSRGRVYNEQFF.